The T cell receptor beta chain under discussion was sequenced for a study of T cells in Graves' hyperthyroidism and ophthalmopathy. Overall study: Peripheral blood draws took place at initial diagnosis, ahead of any treatment.

This clonotype has at least ten counts. Trimming took 8 bases from V and 4 from J, leaving 11 bases between them. The CDR3 consists of 12 residues. Germline V gene lookup returns CDR1 MDHEN and CDR2 SYDVKM. RNA transcripts were the template for amplifying TCR beta CDR3 regions. RT-PCR in the first round (using the HTBI primer set) targeted the TCR CDR3. TCRdb re-analysed the multiplex PCR reads in MiXCR, keeping a single row per CDR3 protein. This sample has about 480,000 distinct CDR3 sequences; under 25% occur once, and the top ten carry under 55%. Ophthalmopathy patients showed a Clinical Activity Score of at least 3, NOSPECS grade of at least 4 and duration under 3 months. Any patient presenting with uncontrolled infection, other autoimmune disease, pregnancy or lactation was left out. Isolation of PBMCs was performed on around 9.3 ml fresh peripheral blood.

The sequence derives from a woman in her 70s with Graves' ophthalmopathy. Sequenced sample: blood. J is TRBJ2-5 and V is TRBV28; no reliable D call. Here the CDR3 reads CASRSVGETQYF. The CDR3 DNA reads TGTGCCAGCCGATCAGTTGGAGAGACCCAGTACTTC.